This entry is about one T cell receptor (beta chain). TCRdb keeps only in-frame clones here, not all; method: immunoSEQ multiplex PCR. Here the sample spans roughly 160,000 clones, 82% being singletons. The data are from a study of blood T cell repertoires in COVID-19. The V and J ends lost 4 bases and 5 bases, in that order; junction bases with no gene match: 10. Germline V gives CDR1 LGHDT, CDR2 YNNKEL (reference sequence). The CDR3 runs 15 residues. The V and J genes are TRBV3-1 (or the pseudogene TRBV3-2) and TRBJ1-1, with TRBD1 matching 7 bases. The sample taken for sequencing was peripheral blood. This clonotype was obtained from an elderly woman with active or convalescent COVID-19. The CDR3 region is CASSRRQGWGTEAFF. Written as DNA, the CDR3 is TGTGCCAGCAGCCGTAGACAGGGCTGGGGGACTGAAGCTTTCTTT.